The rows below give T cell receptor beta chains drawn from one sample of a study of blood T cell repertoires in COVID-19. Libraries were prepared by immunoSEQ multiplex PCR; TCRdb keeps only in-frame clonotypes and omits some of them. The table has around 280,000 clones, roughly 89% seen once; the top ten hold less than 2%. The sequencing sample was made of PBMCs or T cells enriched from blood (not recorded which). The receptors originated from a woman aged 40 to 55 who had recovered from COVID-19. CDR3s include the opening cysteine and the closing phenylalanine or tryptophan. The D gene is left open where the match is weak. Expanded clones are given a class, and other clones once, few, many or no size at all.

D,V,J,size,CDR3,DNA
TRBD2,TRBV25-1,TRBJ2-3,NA,CASSEAGTSGSTDTQYF,TGTGCCAGCAGTGAAGCCGGGACTAGCGGATCCACAGATACGCAGTATTTT
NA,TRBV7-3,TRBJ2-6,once,CASSFLGRGALTF,TGTGCCAGCAGCTTCCTTGGTCGGGGGGCCCTGACTTTC
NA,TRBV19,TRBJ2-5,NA,CASSMRGLRGGIQETQYF,TGTGCCAGTAGTATGCGGGGTCTAAGGGGGGGTATACAAGAGACCCAGTACTTC
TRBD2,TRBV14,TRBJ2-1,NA,CASSQVGLAGVEQFF,TGTGCCAGCAGCCAAGTGGGACTAGCGGGAGTGGAGCAGTTCTTC
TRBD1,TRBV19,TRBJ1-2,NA,CASCARDRERNGYTF,TGTGCCAGCTGTGCAAGGGACAGGGAAAGAAATGGCTACACCTTC
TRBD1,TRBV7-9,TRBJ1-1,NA,CASSSGTGATEAFF,TGTGCCAGCAGCTCCGGGACAGGGGCCACTGAAGCTTTCTTT
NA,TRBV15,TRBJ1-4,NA,CATSRGVNSERLDEKLFF,TGTGCCACCAGCAGAGGAGTTAATTCGGAAAGACTTGATGAAAAACTGTTTTTT
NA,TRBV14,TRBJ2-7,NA,CASSQGVQDYEQYF,TGTGCCAGCAGCCAAGGAGTGCAGGACTACGAGCAGTACTTC
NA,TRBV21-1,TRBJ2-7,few,CASSSLLFDRDEQYF,TGTGCCAGCAGCTCCCTACTATTCGACAGGGACGAGCAGTACTTC
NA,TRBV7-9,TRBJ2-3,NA,CASSPPLSTQYF,TGTGCCAGCAGCCCCCCTCTGAGTACGCAGTATTTT
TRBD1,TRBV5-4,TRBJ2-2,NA,CASSLGQGHTGELFF,TGTGCCAGCAGCCTGGGACAGGGGCACACCGGGGAGCTGTTTTTT
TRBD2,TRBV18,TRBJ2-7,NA,CASSPTSDSYEQYF,TGTGCCAGCTCACCAACTAGCGATTCCTACGAGCAGTACTTC
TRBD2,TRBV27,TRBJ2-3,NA,CASNLGGSTDTQYF,TGTGCCAGCAACCTGGGGGGGAGCACAGATACGCAGTATTTT
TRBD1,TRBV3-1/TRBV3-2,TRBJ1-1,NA,CASSILDRGYTEAFF,TGTGCCAGCAGCATATTGGACAGGGGCTACACTGAAGCTTTCTTT
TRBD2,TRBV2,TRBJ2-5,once,CASGPGGQETQYF,TGTGCCAGCGGGCCGGGAGGCCAAGAGACCCAGTACTTC
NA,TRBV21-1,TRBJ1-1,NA,CASSPRGVARNTEAFF,TGTGCCAGCAGCCCCCGAGGCGTGGCCCGAAACACTGAAGCTTTCTTT
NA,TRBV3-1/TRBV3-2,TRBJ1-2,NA,CASSPSGGGGYGYTF,TGTGCCAGCAGCCCGTCCGGGGGGGGAGGGTATGGCTACACCTTC
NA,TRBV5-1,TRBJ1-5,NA,CASSLGEGGRQPQHF,TGCGCCAGCAGCTTGGGTGAAGGGGGAAGACAGCCCCAGCATTTT
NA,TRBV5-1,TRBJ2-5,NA,CASSSREWETQYF,TGCGCCAGCAGCAGCCGCGAGTGGGAGACCCAGTACTTC
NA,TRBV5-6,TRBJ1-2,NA,CASSLPGAGATYGYTF,TGTGCCAGCAGCTTGCCTGGGGCAGGGGCTACCTATGGCTACACCTTC
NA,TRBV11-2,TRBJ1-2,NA,CASSPTAIYGYTF,TGTGCCAGCAGCCCTACAGCTATCTATGGCTACACCTTC
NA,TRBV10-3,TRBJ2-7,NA,CAISVGGGSYEQYF,TGTGCCATCAGTGTGGGAGGGGGCTCCTACGAGCAGTACTTC
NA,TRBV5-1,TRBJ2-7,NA,CASSLDRSYEQYF,TGCGCCAGCAGCCTCGACAGGTCCTACGAGCAGTACTTC
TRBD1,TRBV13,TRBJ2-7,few,CASSLRQGAYEQYF,TGTGCCAGCAGCCTCAGACAGGGGGCCTACGAGCAGTACTTC
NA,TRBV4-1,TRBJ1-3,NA,CASSQDSTGSTSGNTIYF,TGCGCCAGCAGCCAAGATTCGACAGGATCAACGTCTGGAAACACCATATATTTT
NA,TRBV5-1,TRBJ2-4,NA,CASSTDRGGNIQYF,TGCGCCAGCAGCACAGACAGGGGAGGGAACATTCAGTACTTC
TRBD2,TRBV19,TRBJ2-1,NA,CATQPGPSGMPYNEQFF,TGTGCCACCCAACCCGGACCTAGCGGGATGCCCTACAATGAGCAGTTCTTC
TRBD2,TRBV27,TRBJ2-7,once,CASSPLPTSGGTYEQYF,TGTGCCAGCAGTCCCCTCCCGACTAGCGGGGGGACCTACGAGCAGTACTTC
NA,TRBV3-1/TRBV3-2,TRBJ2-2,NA,CASNDRVNTGELFF,TGTGCCAGCAACGACCGGGTGAACACCGGGGAGCTGTTTTTT
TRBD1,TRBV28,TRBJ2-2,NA,CASYEGQGHGELFF,TGTGCCAGCTATGAGGGACAGGGACACGGGGAGCTGTTTTTT
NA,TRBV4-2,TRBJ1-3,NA,CASSQVGIAGGSGNTIYF,TGTGCCAGCAGCCAAGTGGGGATTGCGGGGGGCTCTGGAAACACCATATATTTT
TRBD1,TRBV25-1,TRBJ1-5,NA,CASAGTGDQPQHF,TGTGCCAGCGCCGGGACAGGGGATCAGCCCCAGCATTTT
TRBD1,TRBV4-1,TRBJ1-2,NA,CASSQVVTGGRNFRGYTF,TGCGCCAGCAGCCAAGTAGTGACAGGGGGCCGCAATTTTCGAGGCTACACCTTC
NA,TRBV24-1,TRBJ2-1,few,CATSGGRAGGNEQFF,TGTGCCACCAGTGGGGGCAGGGCCGGGGGCAATGAGCAGTTCTTC
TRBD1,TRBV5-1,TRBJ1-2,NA,CASRTGENYGYTF,TGCGCCAGCCGGACAGGGGAGAACTATGGCTACACCTTC
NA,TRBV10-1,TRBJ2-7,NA,CATGQSVKGQTF,TGCGCCACCGGTCAAAGTGTGAAAGGACAAACCTTC